The 32 T cell receptor beta chains below all came from one sample that was sequenced in a study of CD8+ T cells in alopecia areata. Specified treatment: oral pan-JAK inhibitor, 5-10 mg twice daily. Extracted RNA was reverse transcribed, and the resulting cDNA served as sequencing template. TCRdb keeps only in-frame clones here, not all; method: immunoSEQ multiplex PCR. The table lists some 190,000 clones, 66% of them singletons. Specimen: CD4+ T cells sorted from blood, collected at approximately week 42, from a patient treated with tofacitinib. These receptors were taken from a human donor with alopecia areata.

This clone has only one observation. The CDR3 region has the DNA TGTGCCAGCTCACCGCGAGCGGGGGGGGCCGAGCAGTTCTTC. It is translated as CASSPRAGGAEQFF. The rearrangement joins TRBV18 to TRBJ2-1, with 10 nucleotides matching TRBD2. The germline V gene encodes CDR1 KGHSH and CDR2 LQKENI. The V gene end was trimmed by 3 bases and the J gene end by 10 bases; junction bases not matched to a gene: 6. The CDR3 covers 14 residues.

The rearrangement joins TRBV5-1 to TRBJ2-2; 8 bases fit TRBD2. Germline assignment: CDR1 SGHRS and CDR2 YFSETQ. There are 16 residues in the CDR3. The J segment lost 3 bases and the V segment lost 1 base, leaving 5 bases of the junction unmatched. The CDR3 sequence is CASSLLAGTDTGELFF. CDR3 coding DNA: TGCGCCAGCAGCTTGTTAGCGGGGACCGACACCGGGGAGCTGTTTTTT.

The chain is built from TRBV29-1 and TRBJ2-1; D is ambiguous. Germline CDR1 and CDR2: SQVTM and ANQGSEA. V was cut by 7 bases and J by 10 bases, with 17 bases left in between. CDR3 length: 12 residues. CDR3 sequence: CSGTDLKGEQFF. The DNA of the CDR3 is TGCAGCGGAACGGACCTCAAAGGGGAGCAGTTCTTC.

This chain uses TRBV30 with TRBJ1-2; 7 bases are a match to TRBD1. In germline, CDR1 is GTSNPN, CDR2 SVGIG (reference sequence). The CDR3 is 14 residues long. V dropped 0 bases and J dropped 7; count of bases not matched to a gene: 8. In DNA form, the CDR3 reads TGTGCCTGGAGTGTACCCCAGGGGGGAAGTGGCTACACCTTC. This encodes CAWSVPQGGSGYTF.

V and J are TRBV15 and TRBJ2-3; TRBD1 might be the D (5 bases). Germline values: CDR1 LNHNV, CDR2 YYDKDF (reference sequence). V was trimmed by 0 bases and J by 1 base, leaving 14 bases between them. This CDR3 is 17 amino acids long. CDR3 in DNA: TGTGCCACCAGCAGAGATATTAGGGGCCGAGGCACAGATACGCAGTATTTT. It yields the protein CATSRDIRGRGTDTQYF.

This clone was detected only once. The V call is TRBV15, the J call TRBJ1-4; maybe TRBD1 (5 bases). This CDR3 comprises 16 residues. The V end was cut by 0 bases, the J end by 10 bases, with 18 bases between. CDR1 and CDR2 from the germline V gene are LNHNV and YYDKDF (reference sequence). The CDR3, as DNA: TGTGCCACCAGCAGAGATCTTGGGGACCCAGCATCAAAACTGTTTTTT. Its translation is CATSRDLGDPASKLFF.

The rearrangement links TRBV2 to TRBJ2-3; D may be TRBD1 (6 bases). V lost 6 bases and J 4 bases, leaving 11 bases between the germline ends. The CDR3 spans 13 residues. CDR1 SNHLY and CDR2 FYNNEI come from the germline V gene. In nucleotides, the CDR3 is TGTGCCAGCAGGCAGGGGTGGCCAGATACGCAGTATTTT. It yields the protein CASRQGWPDTQYF.

The genes are TRBV19 and TRBJ2-2, with 14 nucleotides matching TRBD2. Germline loops: CDR1 LNHDA, CDR2 SQIVND (reference sequence). Losses at the gene ends were 5 bases for V and 7 bases for J; bases not matched to a gene: 6. The CDR3 is 16 residues long. CDR3 in DNA: TGTGCCAGTAGTTCGGGACTAGCGGGGGTCCTCGGGGAGCTGTTTTTT. Residues: CASSSGLAGVLGELFF.

DNA for the CDR3: TGTGCCAGCAGCCAAGATCTGGGAGGGGGCACTGAAGCTTTCTTT. Protein sequence: CASSQDLGGGTEAFF. The chain combines TRBV14 with TRBJ1-1; D is perhaps TRBD1 (6 bases). Trimming left V 0 bases short and J 4 bases short, with 12 bases between. The CDR3 loop spans 15 amino acids. Germline V lookup: CDR1 SGHDN, CDR2 FVKESK.

J is TRBJ2-7 and V is TRBV30; tentatively, D is TRBD2 (5 bases). Deletions cut 2 bases from V and 6 bases from J, with 14 bases between. The germline CDR1 and CDR2 sequences are GTSNPN and SVGIG (reference sequence). This CDR3 has 13 residues. The CDR3 DNA reads as TGTGCCTGGAGTCCAAAACTAGGTCGCGAGCAGTACTTC. It yields the protein CAWSPKLGREQYF.

The chain employs TRBV2 and TRBJ1-5; TRBD1 is a possible D gene (5 bases). The germline gives CDR1 SNHLY, CDR2 FYNNEI. The V gene lost 3 bases and the J gene lost 5 bases, with 14 bases spanning the gap. The CDR3 has 15 residues. The CDR3 here is CASSESRVGDQPQHF. The CDR3 DNA reads TGTGCCAGCAGTGAGTCCAGGGTCGGGGATCAGCCCCAGCATTTT. Combining the CDR3 with reference TRBV2 and TRBJ1-5 gives the whole variable domain EPEVTQTPSHQVTQMGQEVILRCVPISNHLYFYWYRQILGQKVEFLVSFYNNEISEKSEIFDDQFSVERPDGSNFTLKIRSTKLEDSAMYFCASSESRVGDQPQHFGDGTRLSIL.

This clone was observed a few times. The chain combines TRBV6-1 with TRBJ2-2, with 9 bases lining up with TRBD1. The CDR3 extends over 14 amino acids. The J segment lost 5 bases and the V segment lost 7 bases, leaving 5 bases of the junction unmatched. Germline V gene sequence: CDR1 MNHNS, CDR2 SASEGT. The CDR3 DNA sequence: TGTGCCAGCACTAGACAGGGGGGAACCGGGGAGCTGTTTTTT. This translates into CASTRQGGTGELFF.

V usage is TRBV5-1 and J usage is TRBJ2-3; the D gene is possibly TRBD1 (6 bases). Between the trimmed V and J ends, which lost 6 bases and 2 bases, there was a span of 16 bases. The CDR3 sequence is 15 residues long. From germline, CDR1 is SGHRS and CDR2 YFSETQ. In DNA form, the CDR3 reads TGCGCCAGCACTGAACAGGGCCACTCCACAGATACGCAGTATTTT. Translating gives CASTEQGHSTDTQYF.

This chain uses TRBV11-2 with TRBJ1-1; D unclear. CDR3 size: 13 residues. In germline, CDR1 is SGHAT, CDR2 FQNNGV. The V end lost 6 bases, the J end lost 1 base, and 9 bases lay between the germline ends. CDR3 sequence: CASRSGQNTEAFF. The CDR3 coding sequence is TGTGCCAGCAGGAGCGGCCAGAACACTGAAGCTTTCTTT.

Note on this clone: The sample has other DNA sequences that encode this CDR3 too. The chain combines TRBV4-3 with TRBJ1-5; no reliable D call. The germline V gene has CDR1 LGHNA and CDR2 YSLEER. Trimming shortened V by 0 bases and J by 4 bases, and 4 bases separated the two germline ends. The CDR3 consists of 13 residues. Written as DNA, the CDR3 is TGCGCCAGCAGCCAAGATAGAAATCAGCCCCAGCATTTT. Protein sequence: CASSQDRNQPQHF.

The chain has TRBV9 and TRBJ2-7; 10 positions match TRBD1. With V trimmed by 2 bases and J by 2 bases, 4 bases remained unmatched. Germline values: CDR1 SGDLS, CDR2 YYNGEE. This CDR3 comprises 15 residues. The CDR3 DNA reads TGTGCCAGCAGCGTCCGGGACAGGGGCCCCTACGAGCAGTACTTC. Protein sequence: CASSVRDRGPYEQYF. Using reference TRBV9 and TRBJ2-7 for the parts outside the CDR3, the full variable domain is DSGVTQTPKHLITATGQRVTLRCSPRSGDLSVYWYQQSLDQGLQFLIQYYNGEERAKGNILERFSAQQFPDLHSELNLSSLELGDSALYFCASSVRDRGPYEQYFGPGTRLTVT.

The V and J genes are TRBV6-5 and TRBJ2-3; 9 nucleotides line up with TRBD2. J was trimmed by 2 bases and V by 3 bases; bases with no gene match: 6. Germline values: CDR1 MNHEY, CDR2 SVGAGI. This CDR3 is 16 amino acids long. This chain's CDR3 is CASSYGLAGLTDTQYF. DNA for the CDR3: TGTGCCAGCAGTTATGGCCTAGCGGGGCTCACAGATACGCAGTATTTT.

The chain is built from TRBV30 and TRBJ1-1; no clear D gene. There are 12 residues in the CDR3. V was cut by 4 bases and J by 6 bases, with 12 bases left in between. Germline CDR1 is GTSNPN and CDR2 is SVGIG (reference sequence). The CDR3 nucleotides are TGTGCCTGGAAGGGTGCTATGGCTGAAGCTTTCTTT. This codes for CAWKGAMAEAFF. The full variable domain, rest sourced from reference TRBV30 and TRBJ1-1, is SQTIHQWPATLVQPVGSPLSLECTVEGTSNPNLYWYRQAAGRGLQLLFYSVGIGQISSEVPQNLSASRPQDRQFILSSKKLLLSDSGFYLCAWKGAMAEAFFGQGTRLTVV.

The chain has TRBV30 and TRBJ2-7, with unresolved D. The CDR3 consists of 14 residues. Germline V gives CDR1 GTSNPN, CDR2 SVGIG (reference sequence). V was cut by 5 bases and J by 1 base, with 15 bases left in between. The CDR3 sequence: CAWRRADPSYEQYF. CDR3 nucleotides: TGTGCCTGGCGCCGGGCCGACCCGTCCTACGAGCAGTACTTC.

The V gene is TRBV2, the J gene TRBJ2-2; D unresolved. CDR1 and CDR2 from the germline V gene are SNHLY and FYNNEI. Trimming pared 4 bases from V and 2 bases from J, leaving 11 bases between. The CDR3 totals 15 residues. The CDR3 bases are TGTGCCAGCAGTGTAGGCGGCGGTAACACCGGGGAGCTGTTTTTT. Its translation is CASSVGGGNTGELFF.

This chain links TRBV15 with TRBJ1-1; no clear D gene. CDR1 and CDR2 from the germline V gene are LNHNV and YYDKDF (reference sequence). V shed 0 bases and J shed 0 bases, with 8 bases lying between them. The CDR3 consists of 15 residues. The CDR3, as DNA: TGTGCCACCAGCAGAGATAAGAGTGTGAACACTGAAGCTTTCTTT. Its translation: CATSRDKSVNTEAFF.

The chain is built from TRBV4-3 and TRBJ2-3; D perhaps matches TRBD2 (6 bases). Trimming removed 0 bases at V and 9 bases at J, with 16 bases between. The CDR3 runs to 15 residues. The germline V gene encodes CDR1 LGHNA and CDR2 YSLEER. CDR3 region: CASSQEGGASMTQYF. DNA of the CDR3: TGCGCCAGCAGCCAAGAAGGCGGGGCTAGTATGACGCAGTATTTT.

On this clone: This specimen includes other DNA sequences encoding the same CDR3. V is TRBV20-1 and J is TRBJ2-5; D remains unclear. Germline V CDR1 and CDR2: DFQATT, SNEGSKA (reference sequence). CDR3 size: 11 residues. V gave up 2 bases and J gave up 5 bases, with 6 bases separating them. CDR3 bases: TGCAGTGCTAGACCTGGCGAGACCCAGTACTTC. This gives the protein CSARPGETQYF.

V and J are TRBV29-1 and TRBJ2-7; 11 bases agree with TRBD2. Trimming at V came to 4 bases and at J to 1 base, leaving 3 bases not matched to a gene. The CDR3 is made up of 14 amino acids. Looked up from germline, CDR1 is SQVTM and CDR2 is ANQGSEA. CDR3 amino acids: CSVAGTSGSYEQYF. In nucleotides, the CDR3 is TGCAGCGTTGCGGGGACTAGCGGATCCTACGAGCAGTACTTC.

A single count supports this clone. The chain uses TRBV19 and TRBJ2-2; 7 positions match TRBD2. Unmatched junction bases numbered 7, after V lost 11 bases and J lost 7 bases. The CDR3 contains 12 residues. Germline V lookup: CDR1 LNHDA, CDR2 SQIVND (reference sequence). The CDR3 sequence is CAGRRGVGELFF. The CDR3, as DNA: TGTGCCGGCAGACGGGGGGTCGGGGAGCTGTTTTTT.

The chain has TRBV15 and TRBJ1-4, with D maybe TRBD1 (5 bases). The CDR3 extends over 15 amino acids. V lost 3 bases to trimming and J lost 7 bases, with 15 bases between them. CDR1 LNHNV and CDR2 YYDKDF come from the germline V gene (reference sequence). CDR3 nucleotide sequence: TGTGCCACCAGCAGCAGGCAGGGATCGAGTGAAAAACTGTTTTTT. Its protein product is CATSSRQGSSEKLFF.

This sequence joins TRBV7-9 and TRBJ1-4; no firm D call. Germline V gene lookup returns CDR1 SEHNR and CDR2 FQNEAQ (reference sequence). Trimming shortened V by 4 bases and J by 8 bases, and 8 bases separated the two germline ends. The CDR3 totals 12 residues. The chain's CDR3 is CASSSNLEKLFF. DNA of the CDR3: TGTGCCAGCAGCTCGAACCTAGAAAAACTGTTTTTT.

The chain recombines TRBV7-2 with TRBJ1-6, with D unresolved. The CDR3 length is 14 residues. Trimming shortened V by 5 bases and J by 7 bases, and 12 bases separated the two germline ends. Germline CDR1 and CDR2: SGHTA and FQGNSA. The CDR3 sequence: CASSPLPLNSPLHF. The CDR3 coding sequence is TGTGCCAGCAGCCCGTTACCCTTAAATTCACCCCTCCACTTT.

In DNA, the CDR3 is TGTGCCAGCAGTATAGGACAAAATGGCTACACCTTC. This encodes CASSIGQNGYTF. V is TRBV6-6 and J is TRBJ1-2; weak D call: TRBD1 (5 bases). Trimming took off 5 bases at V and 6 bases at J, with 10 bases between the two ends. Germline V gene lookup returns CDR1 MNHNY and CDR2 SVGAGI (reference sequence). The CDR3 runs to 12 residues.

This clone was detected a few times. This sequence joins TRBV30 and TRBJ1-2; TRBD1 might be the D (5 bases). V gave up 4 bases and J gave up 0 bases, with 12 bases separating them. Germline lookup yields CDR1 GTSNPN and CDR2 SVGIG (reference sequence). The CDR3 runs 14 residues. The CDR3 protein is CAWKLRGANYGYTF. The DNA for the CDR3 is TGTGCCTGGAAACTACGGGGGGCTAACTATGGCTACACCTTC.

The chain is built from TRBV2 and TRBJ1-1, with D unclear. The CDR3 covers 11 residues. CDR1 is SNHLY, CDR2 FYNNEI, per germline. V shed 7 bases and J shed 6 bases, with 9 bases lying between them. DNA of the CDR3: TGTGCCAGCAATGGGGTTTCTGAAGCTTTCTTT. This codes for CASNGVSEAFF.

The DNA of the CDR3 is TGCAGCGTTAAAAAGACAGGGGGCGTCACTGAAGCTTTCTTT. It translates to CSVKKTGGVTEAFF. The chain has TRBV29-1 and TRBJ1-1; 10 bases are shared with TRBD1. CDR3 length equals 14 residues. CDR1 and CDR2 (germline): SQVTM, ANQGSEA. Unmatched junction bases numbered 7, after V lost 5 bases and J lost 4 bases.